This T cell receptor beta chain was sequenced for a study of blood T cell repertoires in COVID-19. V was trimmed by 0 bases and J by 8 bases, leaving 8 bases between them. CDR1 is SGHTA, CDR2 FQGTGA, per germline. The CDR3 covers 13 residues. Produced via immunoSEQ multiplex PCR; TCRdb's table is partial and in-frame only. This table has about 220,000 clones, around 91% appearing once. The chain uses TRBV7-3 and TRBJ2-1; D call uncertain. The source material was PBMCs or T cells enriched from blood (not recorded which). The clonotype was recovered from a man younger than 40 who had been exposed to COVID-19. The CDR3 nucleotides read TGTGCCAGCAGCTTAACGCGGTTGGATGAGCAGTTCTTC. Translated, it gives CASSLTRLDEQFF.